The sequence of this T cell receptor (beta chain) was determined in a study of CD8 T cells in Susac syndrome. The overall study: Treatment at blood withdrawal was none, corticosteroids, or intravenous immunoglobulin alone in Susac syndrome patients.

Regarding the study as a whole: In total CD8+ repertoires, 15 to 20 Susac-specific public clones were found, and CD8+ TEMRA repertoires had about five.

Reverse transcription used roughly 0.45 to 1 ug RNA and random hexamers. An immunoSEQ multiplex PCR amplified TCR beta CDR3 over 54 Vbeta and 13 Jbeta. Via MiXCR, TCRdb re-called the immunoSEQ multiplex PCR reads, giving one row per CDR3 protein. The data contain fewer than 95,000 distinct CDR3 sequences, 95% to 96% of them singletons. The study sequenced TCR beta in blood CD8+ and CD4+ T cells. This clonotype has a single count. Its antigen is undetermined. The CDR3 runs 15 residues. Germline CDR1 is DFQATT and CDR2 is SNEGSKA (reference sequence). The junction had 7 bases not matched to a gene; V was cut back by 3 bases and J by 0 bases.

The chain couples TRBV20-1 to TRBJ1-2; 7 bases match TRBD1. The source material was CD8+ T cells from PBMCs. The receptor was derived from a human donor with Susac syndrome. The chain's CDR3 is CSASETGLTNYGYTF. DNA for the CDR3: TGCAGTGCTAGCGAGACAGGGCTCACTAACTATGGCTACACCTTC.